The next 29 T cell receptor beta chains were all read from a single sample in a study of blood T cell repertoires in COVID-19. The assay was immunoSEQ multiplex PCR, and TCRdb's table has in-frame clones only and misses some. The sample lists around 190,000 clones, 85% to 90% occurring once. The source material was peripheral blood. All receptors come from a woman aged 55-70 years with acute or convalescent COVID-19.

The chain recombines TRBV5-4 with TRBJ2-5; tentatively, D is TRBD2 (5 bases). Between the trimmed V and J ends, which lost 2 bases and 2 bases, there was a span of 10 bases. CDR1 and CDR2 (germline): SGHNT, YYREEE (reference sequence). CDR3 length: 14 residues. For the CDR3, the DNA is TGTGCCAGCAGCTTAAGCGGAGTACAAGAGACCCAGTACTTC. Its protein product is CASSLSGVQETQYF.

As for this clone: A junction boundary mismatches the germline segment, possibly from a read error. CDR3 region: CASLSGAIVWF. DNA for the CDR3: TGTGCCAGCCTCTCAGGGGCGATTGTATGGTTT. The V and J genes are TRBV12-3 or TRBV12-4 and TRBJ1-1; tentative D call: TRBD1 (6 bases). The CDR3 totals 11 residues.

CDR3 sequence: CASSLKRQETQYF. DNA of the CDR3: TGTGCCAGCAGCTTAAAGCGCCAAGAGACCCAGTACTTC. V is TRBV11-3 and J is TRBJ2-5; D unclear. The CDR3 contains 13 residues. Germline CDR1 and CDR2: SGHNT and YENEEA. Trimming shortened V by 2 bases and J by 1 base, and 5 bases separated the two germline ends.

This clone was detected only once. The rearrangement joins TRBV6-6 to TRBJ2-1, with TRBD2 identical over 7 bases. The CDR3 spans 14 residues. Losses at the gene ends were 9 bases for V and 3 bases for J; bases not matched to a gene: 8. Germline V CDR1 and CDR2: MNHNY, SVGAGI (reference sequence). Written as DNA, the CDR3 is TGTGCCAGTATTGAGAGCGGGGACTACAATGAGCAGTTCTTC. It is translated as CASIESGDYNEQFF.

The chain employs TRBV7-2 and TRBJ2-3, with TRBD1 matching over 8 bases. V was clipped by 5 bases and J by 6 bases; unmatched bases: 7. CDR3 length: 14 amino acids. In germline, CDR1 is SGHTA, CDR2 FQGNSA. The CDR3 sequence: CASSRTGTADTQYF. Written as DNA, the CDR3 is TGTGCCAGCAGCCGGACAGGGACTGCGGATACGCAGTATTTT.

The CDR3 region is CASSLGERYNEQFF. As DNA, the CDR3 is TGTGCCAGCAGCTTGGGGGAGAGATACAATGAGCAGTTCTTC. The rearrangement links TRBV5-6 to TRBJ2-1; possibly TRBD2 for D (5 bases). The CDR3 has 14 residues. V was cut by 0 bases and J by 4 bases, with 8 bases left in between. Germline V gives CDR1 SGHDT, CDR2 YYEEEE.

V and J are TRBV11-3 and TRBJ1-2; D gene uncertain. The CDR3 is 15 amino acids. Per the germline V gene, CDR1 is SGHNT and CDR2 is YENEEA. The V gene lost 1 base and the J gene lost 2 bases, with 11 bases spanning the gap. The CDR3 DNA reads TGTGCCAGCAGCTTAGTCGCTCACTGGAACTATGGCTACACCTTC. Translation gives CASSLVAHWNYGYTF.

V usage is TRBV11-3 and J usage is TRBJ2-1; D may be TRBD2 (5 bases). The V end was cut by 0 bases, the J end by 8 bases, with 11 bases between. This CDR3 is 14 amino acids long. CDR1 and CDR2 from the germline V gene are SGHNT and YENEEA. CDR3 nucleotide sequence: TGTGCCAGCAGCTTAGATCGCACTAGTCATGAGCAGTTCTTC. Its protein product is CASSLDRTSHEQFF.

J is TRBJ2-1 and V is TRBV6-4; 11 bases agree with TRBD2. The CDR3 totals 14 residues. Trimming took 7 bases from V and 5 from J; bases not matched to a gene: 4. Germline assignment: CDR1 MRHNA and CDR2 SNTAGT. The CDR3 spells CASKATSGNNEQFF. The DNA for the CDR3 is TGTGCCAGCAAGGCGACTAGCGGGAACAATGAGCAGTTCTTC.

The rearrangement uses TRBV14 and TRBJ2-5, with 7 bases matching TRBD2. The V segment lost 0 bases and the J segment 5 bases; nucleotides outside the gene matches: 15. Germline CDR1 and CDR2: SGHDN and FVKESK. The CDR3 runs to 18 residues. CDR3 amino acids: CASSQDFAGVRSRETQYF. CDR3 nucleotides: TGTGCCAGCAGCCAAGATTTCGCGGGAGTCAGGAGTAGGGAGACCCAGTACTTC.

The chain is built from TRBV13 and TRBJ1-1; a possible D gene is TRBD1 (5 bases). CDR3 length: 15 amino acids. In germline, CDR1 is PRHDT, CDR2 FYEKMQ (reference sequence). The V end was cut by 2 bases, the J end by 0 bases, with 10 bases between. CDR3 DNA: TGTGCCAGCAGCTTATATTCAGGGTTGAACACTGAAGCTTTCTTT. This encodes CASSLYSGLNTEAFF.

In its sample, this clone was seen once. The genes are TRBV6-5 and TRBJ2-2; 8 positions match TRBD1. The germline gives CDR1 MNHEY, CDR2 SVGAGI. CDR3 size: 13 residues. Trimming cost V 6 bases and J 6 bases; bases outside gene matches: 3. This chain's CDR3 is CASRLQGAGELFF. DNA of the CDR3: TGTGCCAGCAGACTACAGGGGGCCGGGGAGCTGTTTTTT.

This clone was observed a single time. The chain recombines TRBV18 with TRBJ2-1; the D is unclear. The V end lost 2 bases, the J end lost 10 bases, and 12 bases lay between the germline ends. Germline values: CDR1 KGHSH, CDR2 LQKENI. The CDR3 runs to 13 residues. This chain's CDR3 is CASSPMARWEQFF. The DNA for the CDR3 is TGTGCCAGCTCACCAATGGCCCGATGGGAGCAGTTCTTC.

The chain recombines TRBV7-9 with TRBJ2-1; 10 nucleotides align to TRBD2. This CDR3 comprises 13 residues. Germline assignment: CDR1 SEHNR and CDR2 FQNEAQ (reference sequence). The junction had 10 bases not matched to a gene; V was cut back by 7 bases and J by 13 bases. The CDR3 DNA is TGTGCCAGCAAAAATGAAGCTAGCGGGAGTCAGTTCTTC. Amino acid sequence: CASKNEASGSQFF.

V gene TRBV28 combines with J gene TRBJ1-1; D might be TRBD1 (6 bases). This CDR3 has 13 residues. Germline-derived CDR1 and CDR2 are MDHEN and SYDVKM. The ends were cut back, 10 bases at V and 4 bases at J, with 16 bases in the middle. CDR3 amino acids: CAITGTGSTEAFF. Here the CDR3 DNA reads TGTGCCATCACAGGGACGGGTTCCACTGAAGCTTTCTTT.

This clone was found once. V and J are TRBV21-1 and TRBJ1-4. TRBV21-1 is tagged as a pseudogene. The CDR3 runs to 14 residues. Here the CDR3 reads CASSKGGGLRKLFF. In DNA form, the CDR3 reads TGTGCCAGCAGCAAAGGGGGAGGGTTGAGGAAACTGTTTTTT.

This clone was detected only a few times. This rearrangement joins TRBV5-1 to TRBJ2-1, with D maybe TRBD2 (7 bases). V was cut by 0 bases and J by 9 bases, with 16 bases left in between. There are 15 residues in the CDR3. The V gene's germline CDR1 is SGHRS and CDR2 YFSETQ. The CDR3, as DNA: TGCGCCAGCAGCTTGGAACTCGGGGGGCTGGGTGAGCAGTTCTTC. Protein sequence: CASSLELGGLGEQFF.

As concerns this clone: The junction departs from germline at one end; a sequencing error may be responsible. The rearrangement links TRBV7-7 to TRBJ1-1; no definite D call. CDR1 and CDR2 (germline): SSHAT, FNYEAQ (reference sequence). The CDR3 runs to 13 residues. The CDR3 nucleotides are TGTGCTAGCAGCTTTAGTTCGGACACTGAAGCTTTCTTT. This sequence encodes CASSFSSDTEAFF. Complete variable domain (other parts from reference TRBV7-7 and TRBJ1-1): GAGVSQSPRYKVTKRGQDVTLRCDPISSHATLYWYQQALGQGPEFLTYFNYEAQPDKSGLPSDRFSAERPEGSISTLTIQRTEQRDSAMYRCASSFSSDTEAFFGQGTRLTVV.

This chain joins TRBV28 and TRBJ1-1; weak D call: TRBD1 (5 bases). Between the trimmed V and J ends, which lost 6 bases and 3 bases, there was a span of 14 bases. The germline V gene encodes CDR1 MDHEN and CDR2 SYDVKM. The CDR3 spans 14 residues. CDR3 nucleotides: TGTGCCAGCAGCACAGGACGGTTGTACACTGAAGCTTTCTTT. Translation: CASSTGRLYTEAFF.

This chain links TRBV14 with TRBJ1-1, with TRBD1 identical over 9 bases. Germline lookup yields CDR1 SGHDN and CDR2 FVKESK. The CDR3 covers 16 residues. Losses at the gene ends were 3 bases for V and 1 base for J; bases not matched to a gene: 6. The chain's CDR3 is CASSQNRGRRNTEAFF. The CDR3 DNA reads as TGTGCCAGCAGCCAGAACAGGGGGCGTAGGAACACTGAAGCTTTCTTT.

The V and J genes are TRBV6-5 and TRBJ2-7; no firm D call. There are 13 residues in the CDR3. Germline V gene data show CDR1 as MNHEY and CDR2 as SVGAGI. The germline V and J ends were trimmed by 10 bases and 5 bases, with 18 bases remaining between them. The CDR3 bases are TGTGCCACCGCCTGGCTTTCTAGAGACGAGCAGTACTTC. This gives the protein CATAWLSRDEQYF.

This sequence joins TRBV25-1 and TRBJ1-2; 7 bases map to TRBD1. With 2 bases clipped from V and 8 bases from J, the junction kept 5 bases outside the gene matches. The germline V gene encodes CDR1 MGHDK and CDR2 SYGVNS. This CDR3 has 13 residues. This chain's CDR3 is CASSENTGDGYTF. Here the CDR3 DNA reads TGTGCCAGCAGTGAAAACACAGGGGACGGCTACACCTTC.

This chain joins TRBV12-3 or TRBV12-4 and TRBJ2-1; TRBD2 agrees at 7 bases. The V gene end was trimmed by 6 bases and the J gene end by 10 bases; junction bases not matched to a gene: 9. The CDR3 spans 13 residues. The DNA for the CDR3 is TGTGCCAGCAGACTAGCGACTTCAGGCGAGCAGTTCTTC. It translates to CASRLATSGEQFF.

This clone appeared a few times. This sequence joins TRBV5-1 and TRBJ1-1; D unresolved. This CDR3 has 11 amino acids. V was pared by 5 bases and J by 1 base, with 3 bases between. Germline values: CDR1 SGHRS, CDR2 YFSETQ. The CDR3 bases are TGCGCCAGCAGGGCGAACACTGAAGCTTTCTTT. Protein product: CASRANTEAFF. Supplemented by reference TRBV5-1 and TRBJ1-1, the full variable domain reads KAGVTQTPRYLIKTRGQQVTLSCSPISGHRSVSWYQQTPGQGLQFLFEYFSETQRNKGNFPGRFSGRQFSNSRSEMNVSTLELGDSALYLCASRANTEAFFGQGTRLTVV.

This clone was observed once. V usage is TRBV3-1 (or the pseudogene TRBV3-2) and J usage is TRBJ1-1; possibly TRBD1 for D (6 bases). CDR1 is LGHDT, CDR2 YNNKEL, per germline (reference sequence). This CDR3 has 17 residues. V was pared by 0 bases and J by 4 bases, with 18 bases between. The CDR3 here is CASSQDLGGGRGTEAFF. The CDR3, as DNA: TGTGCCAGCAGCCAAGATCTTGGGGGGGGGCGCGGCACTGAAGCTTTCTTT.

This clone was observed once. The chain carries TRBV3-1 (or the pseudogene TRBV3-2) and TRBJ2-7, with 7 bases aligning to TRBD2. Germline lookup yields CDR1 LGHDT and CDR2 YNNKEL (reference sequence). Germline trimming cut 1 base from V and 4 bases from J; bases unmatched to any gene: 7. The CDR3 runs to 15 residues. For the CDR3, the DNA is TGTGCCAGCAGCCAAGGTGCGACAGCGGGGTACGAGCAGTACTTC. Protein sequence: CASSQGATAGYEQYF.

The genes are TRBV11-3 and TRBJ2-1; TRBD2 is a possible D gene (6 bases). Trimming removed 1 base at V and 0 bases at J, with 10 bases between. Germline-derived CDR1 and CDR2 are SGHNT and YENEEA. CDR3 length: 16 amino acids. CDR3 in amino acids: CASSLGRGTSYNEQFF. CDR3 DNA sequence: TGTGCCAGCAGCTTAGGGCGCGGGACCTCCTACAATGAGCAGTTCTTC.

The V call is TRBV15, the J call TRBJ2-2, with D perhaps TRBD1 (6 bases). V was pared by 9 bases and J by 3 bases, with 14 bases between. This CDR3 has 14 amino acids. Per germline, CDR1 LNHNV and CDR2 YYDKDF (reference sequence). CDR3 sequence (DNA): TGTGCCACGATGGGGGCCGAGTACACCGGGGAGCTGTTTTTT. It translates to CATMGAEYTGELFF.

The rearrangement joins TRBV6-5 to TRBJ1-2; no clear D gene. With 7 bases removed from V and 7 bases from J, the gap between germline ends came to 16 bases. CDR1 is MNHEY, CDR2 SVGAGI, per germline. This CDR3 contains 13 residues. CDR3 sequence reads: CASKEEILGGYTF. The CDR3 region has the DNA TGTGCCAGCAAGGAGGAGATTCTAGGTGGCTACACCTTC.